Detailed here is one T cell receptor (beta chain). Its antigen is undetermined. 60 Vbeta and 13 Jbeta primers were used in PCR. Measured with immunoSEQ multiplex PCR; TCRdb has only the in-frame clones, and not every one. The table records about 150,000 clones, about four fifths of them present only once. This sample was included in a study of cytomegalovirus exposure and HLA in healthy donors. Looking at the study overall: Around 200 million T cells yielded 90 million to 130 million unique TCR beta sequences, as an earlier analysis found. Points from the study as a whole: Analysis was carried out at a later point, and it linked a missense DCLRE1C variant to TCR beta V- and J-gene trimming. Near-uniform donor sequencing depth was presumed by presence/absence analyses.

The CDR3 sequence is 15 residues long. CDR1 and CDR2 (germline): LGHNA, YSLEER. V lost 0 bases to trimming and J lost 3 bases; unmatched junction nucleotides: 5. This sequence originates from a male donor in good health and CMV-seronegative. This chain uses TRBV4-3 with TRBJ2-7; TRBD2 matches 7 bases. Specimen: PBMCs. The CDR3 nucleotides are TGCGCCAGCAGCCAAGAATGGGGGGAGGGCTACGAGCAGTACTTC. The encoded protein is CASSQEWGEGYEQYF.